This TCR beta chain was profiled in a study of identical twins. Study-level results: Analyses based on zero insertions could be partly confounded by invariant MAIT and iNKT cells. Twin pairs had excess sharing that was weaker in beta out-of-frame sequences.

After template switching added a universal primer site, the resulting cDNA carried unique molecular identifiers. TCRdb independently ran MiXCR on the 5' RACE reads; one entry per CDR3 protein. The sample carries about 210,000 distinct CDR3 sequences, approximately 9% recorded once. Comments on this clonotype: Its antigen is still unknown.

This CDR3 is 14 amino acids long. Trimming shortened V by 4 bases and J by 2 bases, and 12 bases separated the two germline ends. CDR1 and CDR2 (germline): LNHDA, SQIVND (reference sequence). This TCR came from a woman under 30 in good health. This chain uses TRBV19 with TRBJ2-7, with D hard to call. Sequencing input: memory (CD45RO+) T cells sorted from blood. The CDR3: CASSTRLEPYEQYF. CDR3 coding DNA: TGTGCCAGTAGTACCCGGTTAGAGCCCTACGAGCAGTACTTC.